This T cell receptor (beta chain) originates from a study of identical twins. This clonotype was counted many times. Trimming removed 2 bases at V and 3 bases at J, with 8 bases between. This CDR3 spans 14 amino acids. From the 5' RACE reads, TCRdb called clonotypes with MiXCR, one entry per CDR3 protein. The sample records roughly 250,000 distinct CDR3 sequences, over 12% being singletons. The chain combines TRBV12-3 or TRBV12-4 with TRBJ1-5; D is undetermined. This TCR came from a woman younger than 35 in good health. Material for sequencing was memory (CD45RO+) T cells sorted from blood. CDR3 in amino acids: CASSLWANNQPQHF. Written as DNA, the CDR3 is TGTGCCAGCAGTTTATGGGCGAACAATCAGCCCCAGCATTTT.